This is a list of T cell receptor beta chains from one sample in a study of blood T cells in healthy people across ages. One entry per CDR3 protein results from TCRdb running MiXCR on the 5' RACE reads. This sample has hundreds of thousands of distinct CDR3 sequences, with under 45% found just once. Sequencing input: blood. The source is a man aged 55 to 70 in good health. The CDR3 runs from the conserved cysteine through the conserved F or W. The D gene is left open where the match is weak. A clone size is listed for some rows: how often the clone was seen (once, few, many), or a class if it is expanded.

TRBJ2-3 | 15 | TRBV5-1 | NA | TRBD2 | TGCGCCAGCAGACAGACTAGCGGGGGCACAGATACGCAGTATTTT | CASRQTSGGTDTQYF
TRBJ2-5 | 13 | TRBV2 | NA | TRBD1 | TGTGCCAGCAAAAAGACAGGGCCAGAGACCCAGTACTTC | CASKKTGPETQYF
TRBJ1-2 | 14 | TRBV12-3/TRBV12-4 | NA | TRBD1 | TGTGCCAGCAGTCAGACCGGACAGGGGAAAGGCTACACCTTC | CASSQTGQGKGYTF
TRBJ2-7 | 15 | TRBV29-1 | few | TRBD2 | TGCAGCGGTGGTTTCGGGGGGAGCTCCTACAATGAGCAGTACTTC | CSGGFGGSSYNEQYF
TRBJ1-1 | 15 | TRBV4-3 | NA | NA | TGCGCCAGCAGCCAGGGAAGAGGGCTGGTGACTGAAGCTTTCTTT | CASSQGRGLVTEAFF
TRBJ1-4 | 13 | TRBV29-1 | NA | NA | TGCAGCGTTCAAGAGACAGTTAATGAAAAACTGTTTTTT | CSVQETVNEKLFF
TRBJ2-7 | 15 | TRBV7-2 | NA | NA | TGTGCCAGCAGCCAGTCCGGGGGAGAACCCTACGAGCAGTACTTC | CASSQSGGEPYEQYF
TRBJ1-2 | 14 | TRBV29-1 | NA | NA | TGCAGCGTTGATTGGCAGGACCCTTGGGGTGGCTACACCTTC | CSVDWQDPWGGYTF
TRBJ2-2 | 16 | TRBV11-3 | NA | NA | TGTGCCAGCAGCTTAGGGGGGTGGACACCCACCGGGGAGCTGTTTTTT | CASSLGGWTPTGELFF
TRBJ2-7 | 16 | TRBV15 | few | TRBD2 | TGTGCTACCAGCAGAGACACCGGACTAGCTTTGGGCGAGCAGTACTTC | CATSRDTGLALGEQYF
TRBJ1-1 | 14 | TRBV28 | NA | TRBD1 | TGTGCCAGCAGTTCGACAGGGTTGAGCACTGAAGCTTTCTTT | CASSSTGLSTEAFF
TRBJ1-5 | 15 | TRBV12-1 | few | NA | TGTGCCAGCAGCCCCACACCAGGGGGCAATCAGCCCCAGCATTTT | CASSPTPGGNQPQHF
TRBJ2-1 | 17 | TRBV11-2 | few | TRBD1 | TGTGCCAGCAGCTTAGATCTGACAGGGTACTCCTACAATGAGCAGTTCTTC | CASSLDLTGYSYNEQFF
TRBJ2-4 | 14 | TRBV30 | NA | NA | TGTGCCTGGAGTGTAGCCGGAGCCAAAAACATTCAGTACTTC | CAWSVAGAKNIQYF
TRBJ1-1 | 18 | TRBV5-1 | NA | TRBD1 | TGCGCCAGCAGCTTTGGGTCCTGGACAGGTGGTGAGGGGACTGAAGCTTTCTTT | CASSFGSWTGGEGTEAFF
TRBJ2-3 | 15 | TRBV24-1 | NA | NA | TGTGCCACCAGTGACCCGACTGGGAGAACAGATACGCAGTATTTT | CATSDPTGRTDTQYF
TRBJ2-1 | 15 | TRBV20-1 | NA | NA | TGCAGTGCTAGAGATGTGGCAGAGTCAGCCTACGAGCAGTTCTTC | CSARDVAESAYEQFF
TRBJ1-4 | 10 | TRBV20-1 | few | NA | TGCAGTGCTAGAGGGGAAAAACTGTTTTTT | CSARGEKLFF
TRBJ1-1 | 14 | TRBV10-3 | NA | NA | TGTGCCATCACTGAACGGGCAGGGGACACTGAAGCTTTCTTT | CAITERAGDTEAFF
TRBJ2-5 | 14 | TRBV12-3/TRBV12-4 | many | NA | TGTGCCAGCACCCCGACCGGGACTTCAGAGACCCAGTACTTC | CASTPTGTSETQYF
TRBJ2-5 | 18 | TRBV28 | NA | NA | TGTGCCAGCAGTTTATCCCCCAACCTACAGGGTCGGGGGGAGACCCAGTACTTC | CASSLSPNLQGRGETQYF
TRBJ2-4 | 14 | TRBV7-2 | many | NA | TGTGCCAGCAGCTCTGGACAGATGGGGAACATTCAGTACTTC | CASSSGQMGNIQYF
TRBJ2-1 | 16 | TRBV2 | NA | TRBD2 | TGTGCCAGCAGTGAACTCGCTAGCGGGGATGTCAATGAGCAGTTCTTC | CASSELASGDVNEQFF
TRBJ2-1 | 15 | TRBV6-2/TRBV6-3 | NA | TRBD2 | TGTGCCAGCAGTTACGGGAGCGGGGGGTTTAGTGAGCAGTTCTTC | CASSYGSGGFSEQFF
TRBJ2-1 | 17 | TRBV28 | NA | TRBD2 | TGTGCCAGCAGTCCCTCAAAAGCGGGGGGGCCGGGGTCTGAGCAGTTCTTC | CASSPSKAGGPGSEQFF
TRBJ2-3 | 16 | TRBV7-2 | few | NA | TGTGCCAGCAGCTCCCCCAGGGAGTTCCCCACAGATACGCAGTATTTT | CASSSPREFPTDTQYF
TRBJ2-5 | 15 | TRBV7-2 | few | TRBD2 | TGTGCCAGCAGCTCCGCTAGCGGGGGCCAAGAGACCCAGTACTTC | CASSSASGGQETQYF
TRBJ1-2 | 12 | TRBV5-1 | NA | NA | TGCGCCACCAAGGACGGATTGGGAGGCTACACCTTC | CATKDGLGGYTF
TRBJ2-7 | 13 | TRBV6-2/TRBV6-3 | NA | NA | TGTGCCAGCGGAGCGACTGGAACCTACGAGCAGTACTTC | CASGATGTYEQYF
TRBJ2-5 | 11 | TRBV3-1 | once | TRBD2 | TGTGCCGGCGGGGAGGGAGAGGCCCAGTACTTC | CAGGEGEAQYF
TRBJ2-5 | 11 | TRBV12-3/TRBV12-4 | few | NA | TGTGCCAGCAGTTCCTCGGGTCCCCAGTACTTC | CASSSSGPQYF
TRBJ1-4 | 14 | TRBV28 | NA | NA | TGTGCCAGCAGTACCACAGGGTTAGATGAAAAACTGTTTTTT | CASSTTGLDEKLFF
TRBJ1-1 | 16 | TRBV4-1 | NA | NA | TGCGCCAGCAGCCAAGCTAGAGACTGGGAGGGCACTGAAGCTTTCTTT | CASSQARDWEGTEAFF
TRBJ2-6 | 19 | TRBV5-1 | many | TRBD1 | TGCGCCAGCAGCTTGGGGTCGGGGACAGATTTCTCTGGGGCCAACGTCCTGACTTTC | CASSLGSGTDFSGANVLTF
TRBJ2-3 | 13 | TRBV4-3 | NA | NA | TGCGCCAGCTCGCGGGGGCCTTTAGATACGCAGTATTTT | CASSRGPLDTQYF
TRBJ2-1 | 15 | TRBV20-1 | NA | NA | TGCAGTGCTAGAGCCCGACCCCTCTCCTACAATGAGCAGTTCTTC | CSARARPLSYNEQFF
TRBJ2-2 | 14 | TRBV24-1 | NA | NA | TGTGCCACCAGTGGAGCCCAAACATTCCGGGAGCTGTTTTTT | CATSGAQTFRELFF
TRBJ2-5 | 14 | TRBV6-6 | few | TRBD1 | TGTGCCAGCAGCCACAGGGGGCCCCAAGAGACCCAGTACTTC | CASSHRGPQETQYF
TRBJ2-3 | 14 | TRBV27 | NA | NA | TGTGCCAGCAGTTTACTACAGTACACAGATACGCAGTATTTT | CASSLLQYTDTQYF
TRBJ1-1 | 16 | TRBV27 | NA | TRBD1 | TGTGCCAGCGGCCTCCCAACCGGGACAGGGGGCACTGAAGCTTTCTTT | CASGLPTGTGGTEAFF
TRBJ2-7 | 16 | TRBV3-1 | NA | TRBD1 | TGTGCCAGCAGCCAAACTGAGGGACAGGGTCTGAACGAGCAGTACTTC | CASSQTEGQGLNEQYF
TRBJ1-2 | 14 | TRBV11-2 | few | NA | TGTGCCAGCAGCTTAGGTGGGGGTTACTATGGCTACACCTTC | CASSLGGGYYGYTF
TRBJ2-5 | 15 | TRBV5-1 | NA | TRBD2 | TGCGCCAGCAGCGCTGGACTAGGACTAACTTATGAGCAGTACTTC | CASSAGLGLTYEQYF
TRBJ2-1 | 18 | TRBV7-8 | NA | TRBD2 | TGTCCCAGCAGCTCACTCCCGAGCGGGGGGGTGGACAGGAATGAGCAATTCTTC | CPSSSLPSGGVDRNEQFF
TRBJ2-1 | 15 | TRBV27 | NA | TRBD2 | TGTGCCAGCAGCCAAATAGCGGGGGGGGACAATGAGCAGTTCTTC | CASSQIAGGDNEQFF
TRBJ2-5 | 15 | TRBV5-1 | few | NA | TGCGCCAGCAGCTTCGGACAGACAGTCCAAGAGACCCAGTACTTC | CASSFGQTVQETQYF
TRBJ1-1 | 13 | TRBV6-2/TRBV6-3 | few | NA | TGTGCCAGTACCGGGGAAATGAACACTGAAGCTTTCTTT | CASTGEMNTEAFF
TRBJ1-3 | 16 | TRBV9 | NA | TRBD1 | TGTGCCAGCAGCCCCAAACAGGGGTTCGGTGGAAACACCATATATTTT | CASSPKQGFGGNTIYF
TRBJ1-2 | 11 | TRBV29-1 | many | NA | TGCAGCGTTGCTCTGGGCTATGGCTACACCTTC | CSVALGYGYTF
TRBJ2-1 | 13 | TRBV29-1 | few | TRBD1 | TGCAGCGCAGACAGGGGGACCTACAATGAGCAGTTCTTC | CSADRGTYNEQFF
TRBJ1-1 | 15 | TRBV5-1 | NA | TRBD1 | TGCGCCAGCAGCTTGCAGGGGACAGGGAACCCTGAAGCTTTCTTT | CASSLQGTGNPEAFF
TRBJ2-2 | 14 | TRBV7-9 | NA | TRBD1 | TGTGCCAGCAGCCCCGGACAGGGAACCGGGGAGCTGTTTTTT | CASSPGQGTGELFF
TRBJ1-5 | 16 | TRBV20-1 | few | TRBD1 | TGCAGTGCTAGGCACCGTGGACAGGGGATGAATCAGCCCCAGCATTTT | CSARHRGQGMNQPQHF
TRBJ1-1 | 15 | TRBV7-2 | NA | NA | TGTGCCAGCAGCTTAGCCCTAACCCGAAACACTGAAGCTTTCTTT | CASSLALTRNTEAFF